These T cell receptor beta chains were read from a single sample in a study of blood T cell repertoires in COVID-19. Data came from immunoSEQ multiplex PCR; TCRdb stores just in-frame clones and leaves some out. Here the sample spans under 450,000 clones, approximately 77% being singletons. The sequenced material came from peripheral blood. Receptor source: a human donor with acute or convalescent COVID-19. The donor label of this sample is uncertain. Both conserved end residues are part of each CDR3. The D gene is left open where the match is weak. A row's size may be missing; if present it is once, few, many or a size class.

DNA: TGCGCCAGCAGCTTGGGTGACAGGGGCTACAATGAGCAGTTCTTC
CDR3: CASSLGDRGYNEQFF
V: TRBV5-1
D: TRBD1
J: TRBJ2-1
size: .

DNA: TGCAGCGTGCGGGGGGTAGGGTGGTACCAAGAGACCCAGTACTTC
CDR3: CSVRGVGWYQETQYF
V: TRBV29-1
D: TRBD2
J: TRBJ2-5
size: .

DNA: TGCAGCGTTGAAGGACTAGTCTCATTGACAGATACGCAGTATTTT
CDR3: CSVEGLVSLTDTQYF
V: TRBV29-1
D: .
J: TRBJ2-3
size: .

DNA: TGTGCCTGGAGTACACTCCCAGCGGGGGAGCAGTTCTTC
CDR3: CAWSTLPAGEQFF
V: TRBV30
D: TRBD2
J: TRBJ2-1
size: .

DNA: TGTGCCAGCATCTCAGACTTTATCTACGAGCAGTACTTC
CDR3: CASISDFIYEQYF
V: TRBV2
D: .
J: TRBJ2-7
size: .

DNA: TGTGCCAGCAGTTACATGGGGGGTAGCACAGATACGCAGTATTTT
CDR3: CASSYMGGSTDTQYF
V: TRBV7-8
D: .
J: TRBJ2-3
size: .

DNA: TGTGCCAGCAGCTACTCGGGACAGGGGAACTACGAGCAGTACTTC
CDR3: CASSYSGQGNYEQYF
V: TRBV14
D: TRBD1
J: TRBJ2-7
size: many

DNA: TGTGCCTGGAGCTCAGGAGGCAAATATGGCTACACCTTC
CDR3: CAWSSGGKYGYTF
V: TRBV30
D: .
J: TRBJ1-2
size: many

DNA: TGTGCCAGCAGCCTGACAGGGGCGGAAGACTATGGCTACACCTTC
CDR3: CASSLTGAEDYGYTF
V: TRBV11-3
D: TRBD1
J: TRBJ1-2
size: .

DNA: TGCGCCAGCAGTGGCCTTAAGCTGGGGAGCGGGAGCTACGAGCAGTACTTC
CDR3: CASSGLKLGSGSYEQYF
V: TRBV5-1
D: TRBD2
J: TRBJ2-7
size: few

DNA: TGCGCCAGCAGCTTATCCCAAGGGGTGAACACTGAAGCTTTCTTT
CDR3: CASSLSQGVNTEAFF
V: TRBV5-1
D: .
J: TRBJ1-1
size: .

DNA: TGTGCCAGCAGCCCCGGACAGGGCGGTAATTCACCCCTCCACTTT
CDR3: CASSPGQGGNSPLHF
V: TRBV5-8
D: TRBD1
J: TRBJ1-6
size: .

DNA: TGTGCCAGCAGCCAAGATTCAGGGGAAAAACTGTTTTTT
CDR3: CASSQDSGEKLFF
V: TRBV6-5
D: .
J: TRBJ1-4
size: .

DNA: TGTGCCAGCAGTGATAGCGGGAGGGCCACATACGAGCAGTACTTC
CDR3: CASSDSGRATYEQYF
V: TRBV6-1
D: TRBD2
J: TRBJ2-7
size: .

DNA: TGTGCCACCTCACGGGGGGGCCGCACAGATACGCAGTATTTT
CDR3: CATSRGGRTDTQYF
V: TRBV24-1
D: TRBD2
J: TRBJ2-3
size: .

DNA: TGTGCCAGCAGAAACAGGGGGCAAGGAGTGTACACCTTC
CDR3: CASRNRGQGVYTF
V: TRBV6-5
D: TRBD1
J: TRBJ1-2
size: .

DNA: TGTGCCAGCAGGAAAGAGGGAATCGGCAATCAGCCCCAGCATTTT
CDR3: CASRKEGIGNQPQHF
V: TRBV2
D: .
J: TRBJ1-5
size: many

DNA: TGTGCCAGCGCCAACAGGGGGAGGGACACTGAAGCTTTCTTT
CDR3: CASANRGRDTEAFF
V: TRBV6-5
D: TRBD1
J: TRBJ1-1
size: few

DNA: TGCGCCAGCAGCCATTTACAGGGGTCCACCTACAATGAGCAGTTCTTC
CDR3: CASSHLQGSTYNEQFF
V: TRBV4-1
D: TRBD1
J: TRBJ2-1
size: .

DNA: TGTGCCAGTAGACTGTACACGGGGTTCACCACTGAAGCTTTCTTT
CDR3: CASRLYTGFTTEAFF
V: TRBV19
D: .
J: TRBJ1-1
size: .

DNA: TGTGCCACCAGTGATGACAGGGGAGGCTACACCTTC
CDR3: CATSDDRGGYTF
V: TRBV24-1
D: TRBD1
J: TRBJ1-2
size: .

DNA: TGTGCCAGCAGCAAAACAGGGACAGGGCAGCGGGGGCCAACACCGAACACCGGGGAGCTGTTTTTT
CDR3: CASSKTGTGQRGPTPNTGELFF
V: TRBV21-1
D: .
J: TRBJ2-2
size: .

DNA: TGCAGTGCTATTGACCCCCAACGGGGCTCCTACGAGCAGTACTTC
CDR3: CSAIDPQRGSYEQYF
V: TRBV20-1
D: .
J: TRBJ2-7
size: .

DNA: TGCGCCAGCAGCTTAACCGGGACAGGGCATGAAAAACTGTTTTTT
CDR3: CASSLTGTGHEKLFF
V: TRBV5-1
D: TRBD1
J: TRBJ1-4
size: .

DNA: TGTGCCAGCAGCTTCGCTTCGGGTTACTATGGCTACACCTTC
CDR3: CASSFASGYYGYTF
V: TRBV7-9
D: .
J: TRBJ1-2
size: .

DNA: TGTGCCAGCAGCTTGCGCCAGGGGTCATCACCCCTCCACTTT
CDR3: CASSLRQGSSPLHF
V: TRBV5-6
D: .
J: TRBJ1-6
size: .

DNA: TGTGCCAGTAGTATCCGTGTGGGGCTGGGCAATCAGCCCCAGCATTTT
CDR3: CASSIRVGLGNQPQHF
V: TRBV19
D: .
J: TRBJ1-5
size: few

DNA: TGTGCCAGCAGCCAAGGGGGATTTGCTCAGCCCCAGCATTTT
CDR3: CASSQGGFAQPQHF
V: TRBV28
D: .
J: TRBJ1-5
size: few

DNA: TGTGCCAGCAGTTACCCGGAGAGAAATGAAAAACTGTTTTTT
CDR3: CASSYPERNEKLFF
V: TRBV6-6
D: .
J: TRBJ1-4
size: .

DNA: TGTGTCAGAAGCTTAGACTTAAGTGCCGGGACAGGGGGATTTTTAAGCAATCAGCCCCAGCATTTT
CDR3: CVRSLDLSAGTGGFLSNQPQHF
V: TRBV7-5
D: .
J: TRBJ1-5
size: .

DNA: TGTGCCAGCAGCTTAGGTCTGGGGAGGAATTCACCCCTCCACTTT
CDR3: CASSLGLGRNSPLHF
V: TRBV5-5
D: .
J: TRBJ1-6
size: .